This TCR beta chain was sequenced in a study of T cell changes during pregnancy in multiple sclerosis. Profiled with immunoSEQ multiplex PCR; TCRdb holds only in-frame clones, not every one. The sample comprises about 46,000 clones, approximately 92% of which are singletons, and around 10% rests with the top ten. The TCR was taken from a female donor with multiple sclerosis, enrolled in a pregnancy study. This specimen consisted of CD8+ T cells from peripheral blood mononuclear cells, obtained after pregnancy.

CDR3 nucleotides: TGCAGCGTCCCAAACAGGGATCGATATGGCTACACCTTC. Translating it yields CSVPNRDRYGYTF. V and J are TRBV29-1 and TRBJ1-2; maybe TRBD1 (6 bases). Germline V lookup: CDR1 SQVTM, CDR2 ANQGSEA. The CDR3 spans 13 residues. V was pared by 6 bases and J by 5 bases, with 16 bases between.